The TCR beta chain under discussion was sequenced for a study of early T cells in non-severe SARS-CoV-2 infection. The CDR3 loop spans 13 amino acids. Germline V gene data show CDR1 as KGHDR and CDR2 as SFDVKD. V trimming: 5 bases; J trimming: 14 bases; junction bases outside the gene matches: 11. This clonotype was observed many times. One entry per CDR3 protein, called by TCRdb with MiXCR from the 5' RACE reads. The sample has under 60,000 distinct CDR3 sequences; 8.7% are singletons. The source material was whole blood, sampled at baseline. The chain employs TRBV24-1 and TRBJ2-1, with TRBD1 matching over 7 bases. This clonotype was sampled from an adult who was a healthcare worker with PCR-confirmed SARS-CoV-2 infection or an uninfected control (not recorded which). DNA of the CDR3: TGTGCCACCAGTGCACCGATCGACAGGGTAAAGTTCTTC. This encodes CATSAPIDRVKFF.